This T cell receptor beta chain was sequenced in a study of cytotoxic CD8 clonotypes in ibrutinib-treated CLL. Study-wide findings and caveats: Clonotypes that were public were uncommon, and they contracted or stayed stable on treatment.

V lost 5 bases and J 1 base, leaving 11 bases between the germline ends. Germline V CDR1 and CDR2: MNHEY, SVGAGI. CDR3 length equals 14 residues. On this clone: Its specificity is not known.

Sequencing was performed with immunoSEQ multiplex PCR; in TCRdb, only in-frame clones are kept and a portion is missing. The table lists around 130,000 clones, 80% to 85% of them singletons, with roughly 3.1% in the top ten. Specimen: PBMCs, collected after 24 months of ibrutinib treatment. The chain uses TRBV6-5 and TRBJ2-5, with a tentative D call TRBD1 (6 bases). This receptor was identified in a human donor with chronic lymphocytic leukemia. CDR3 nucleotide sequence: TGTGCCAGCAGTCCGACAGGTATCCAAGAGACCCAGTACTTC. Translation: CASSPTGIQETQYF.